The entry below gives a single TCR beta chain sequence along with its context. Its antigen is as yet unknown. This sample was taken from a study of cytomegalovirus exposure and HLA in healthy donors. General study findings and limits: In an earlier analysis, in 540 or so donors, most V segments appeared productive either ~87% or ~30% of the time. Cytomegalovirus association was assigned to over 150 TCR beta chains.

V shed 7 bases and J shed 0 bases, with 10 bases lying between them. This CDR3 has 14 residues. Germline V gene lookup returns CDR1 MNHNS and CDR2 SASEGT. The primer mix had 60 Vbeta and 13 Jbeta primers. The protocol was immunoSEQ multiplex PCR, while the TCRdb copy is restricted to in-frame clones and leaves out a portion. The top ten clones hold around 1.4% of a sample with more than 150,000 clones, about four fifths of them seen once. Sequenced: PBMCs. The TCR originated in a girl between 5 and 17 years old in good health and CMV-seropositive. V usage is TRBV6-1 and J usage is TRBJ1-3; D not resolved. The CDR3 bases are TGTGCCAGCATTATGTGGAGCTCTGGAAACACCATATATTTT. It codes for CASIMWSSGNTIYF.